This TCR beta chain was captured in a study of blood T cell repertoires in COVID-19. Methods used by the authors: Cell counts per sample came from amplifying reference gene primers. Assay: immunoSEQ multiplex PCR; the TCRdb copy retains only in-frame clones and omits some. D and trimming were read from the DNA, whereas the V and J calls and clone size are those reported in that table. Of some 250,000 clones in the sample, about 88% were seen once. The CDR3 is 13 amino acids. CDR1 is MNHEY and CDR2 is SVGAGI in the germline V gene. V lost 4 bases and J 7 bases, leaving 13 bases between the germline ends.

V gene TRBV6-5 combines with J gene TRBJ1-2; possible D gene TRBD1, 5 bases. The TCR was taken from a man under 40 with active or convalescent COVID-19. Material: peripheral blood. Here the CDR3 DNA reads TGTGCCAGCAGTTCCCATAACAGGTTTGGCTACACCTTC. It encodes CASSSHNRFGYTF.